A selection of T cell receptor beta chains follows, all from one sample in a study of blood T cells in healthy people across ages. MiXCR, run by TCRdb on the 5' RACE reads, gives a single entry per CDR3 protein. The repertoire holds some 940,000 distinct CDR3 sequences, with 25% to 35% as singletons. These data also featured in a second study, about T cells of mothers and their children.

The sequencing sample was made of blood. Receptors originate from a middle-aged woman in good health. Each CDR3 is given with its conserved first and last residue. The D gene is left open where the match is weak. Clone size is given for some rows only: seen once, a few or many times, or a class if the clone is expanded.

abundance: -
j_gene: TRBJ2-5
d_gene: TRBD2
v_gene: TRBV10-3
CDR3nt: TGTGCCATCAGTGAGTCTGGCGGGGGGGCCAATGAGCAGTACTTC
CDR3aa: CAISESGGGANEQYF

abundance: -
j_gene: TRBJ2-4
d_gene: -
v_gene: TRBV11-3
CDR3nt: TGTGCCAGCAGCCCAAGGGACGGAGAAAACATTCAGTACTTC
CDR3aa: CASSPRDGENIQYF

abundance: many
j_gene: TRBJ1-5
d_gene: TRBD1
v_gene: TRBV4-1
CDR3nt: TGCGCCAGCAGCCCCTTTTCCGGGACAGCCTTATCTGGGAATCAGCCCCAGCATTTT
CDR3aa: CASSPFSGTALSGNQPQHF

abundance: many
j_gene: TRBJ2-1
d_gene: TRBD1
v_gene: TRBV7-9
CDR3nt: TGTGCCAGCAGCCGACAGGGGGCAAACAATGAGCAGTTCTTC
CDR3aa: CASSRQGANNEQFF

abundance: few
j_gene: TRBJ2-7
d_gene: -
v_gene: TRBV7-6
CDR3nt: TGTGCCAGCAGCTTAGGACAGGAGACTTACGAGCAGTACTTC
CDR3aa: CASSLGQETYEQYF

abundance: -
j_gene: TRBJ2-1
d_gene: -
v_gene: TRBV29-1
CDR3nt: TGCAGCGTTCTTTACAATGAGCAGTTCTTC
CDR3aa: CSVLYNEQFF

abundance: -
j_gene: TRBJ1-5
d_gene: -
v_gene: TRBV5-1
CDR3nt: TGCGCCAGCAGCTTGCGAGGGGAGCAGCCCCAGCATTTT
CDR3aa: CASSLRGEQPQHF

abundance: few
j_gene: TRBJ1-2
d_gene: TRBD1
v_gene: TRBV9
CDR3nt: TGTGCCAGCAGCCAACAACAGGGGTGGGATGGCTACACCTTC
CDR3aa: CASSQQQGWDGYTF

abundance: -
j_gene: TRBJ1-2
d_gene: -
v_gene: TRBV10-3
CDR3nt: TGTGCCATCGGTGAATTAGGGGGCTATGGCTACACCTTC
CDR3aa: CAIGELGGYGYTF

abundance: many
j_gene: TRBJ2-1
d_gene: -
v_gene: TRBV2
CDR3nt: TGTGCCAGCAGAGCACTAGCTGGCGAGCAGTTCTTC
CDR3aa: CASRALAGEQFF